These T cell receptor beta chains were read from a single sample in a study of beta chain features in type 1 diabetes. Method: immunoSEQ multiplex PCR; TCRdb's copy keeps in-frame clones and lacks some. The sample includes fewer than 500,000 clones, 11% to 15% of them seen just once. Specimen: naive CD4+ T cells from blood. Receptors originate from a man between 25 and 39 years old in good health. The CDR3 runs from the conserved cysteine through the conserved F or W. A D gene is named only where the DNA matches it firmly. A clone size is listed for some rows: how often the clone was seen (once, few, many), or a class if it is expanded.

TRBJ2-5,TRBV29-1,few,NA,CSVGSEETQYF,TGCAGCGTTGGAAGTGAGGAGACCCAGTACTTC
TRBJ2-1,TRBV28,NA,NA,CASSFGGAVNEQFF,TGTGCCAGCAGTTTCGGGGGCGCGGTTAATGAGCAGTTCTTC
TRBJ2-1,TRBV4-2,NA,TRBD2,CASSQDFASGRAYNEQFF,TGTGCCAGCAGCCAAGATTTCGCTAGCGGGAGGGCGTACAATGAGCAGTTCTTC
TRBJ1-1,TRBV7-3,few,NA,CASSLTGVQTEAFF,TGTGCCAGCAGCTTAACCGGGGTTCAGACTGAAGCTTTCTTT
TRBJ1-1,TRBV6-6,NA,NA,CASSYSGEVEAFF,TGTGCCAGCAGTTACTCGGGGGAAGTTGAAGCTTTCTTT
TRBJ2-3,TRBV7-9,few,TRBD2,CASSLQRGPGDTQYF,TGTGCCAGCAGCTTACAGCGGGGACCGGGAGATACGCAGTATTTT
TRBJ2-1,TRBV6-5,NA,NA,CASSSSQGDRAEQFF,TGTGCCAGCAGTTCTTCTCAGGGCGATCGGGCTGAGCAGTTCTTC
TRBJ2-3,TRBV28,NA,NA,CASSLPGSGTDTQYF,TGTGCCAGCAGTTTACCCGGGAGCGGCACAGATACGCAGTATTTT
TRBJ2-5,TRBV20-1,few,NA,CSASFGETQYF,TGCAGTGCTAGTTTTGGAGAGACCCAGTACTTC
TRBJ2-3,TRBV7-2,NA,NA,CASSLVRTDTQYF,TGTGCCAGCAGCTTAGTCCGCACAGATACGCAGTATTTT
TRBJ2-7,TRBV10-1,NA,NA,CASSDVLYEQYF,TGCGCCAGCAGTGATGTCCTCTACGAGCAGTACTTC
TRBJ2-3,TRBV5-1,NA,TRBD2,CASSRSGSEDTQYF,TGCGCCAGCAGCCGCAGCGGGAGCGAAGATACGCAGTATTTT
TRBJ2-3,TRBV7-2,few,TRBD1,CASGPTGTGSTDTQYF,TGTGCCAGCGGCCCCACCGGGACAGGGAGCACAGATACGCAGTATTTT
TRBJ2-5,TRBV6-5,NA,TRBD1,CASSKGQAARTQYF,TGTGCCAGCAGCAAGGGACAGGCTGCCAGGACCCAGTACTTC
TRBJ2-1,TRBV6-5,NA,NA,CASSPSAGPYNEQFF,TGTGCCAGCAGCCCAAGTGCGGGGCCCTACAATGAGCAGTTCTTC
TRBJ1-1,TRBV6-5,once,NA,CASRLAETLNTEAFF,TGTGCCAGCAGGCTTGCAGAGACCCTGAACACTGAAGCTTTCTTT
TRBJ2-3,TRBV5-4,NA,NA,CASSQTAPYPDTQYF,TGTGCCAGCAGCCAAACGGCCCCGTACCCAGATACGCAGTATTTT
TRBJ2-3,TRBV7-2,NA,NA,CASSLDLDTQYF,TGTGCCAGCAGCTTAGATTTAGATACGCAGTATTTT
TRBJ1-2,TRBV27,few,NA,CASRPQGYHYGYTF,TGTGCCAGCAGGCCACAGGGCTACCACTATGGCTACACCTTC
TRBJ1-5,TRBV11-2,NA,NA,CASSYSGQPNQPQHF,TGTGCCAGCAGCTACTCCGGACAGCCCAATCAGCCCCAGCATTTT
TRBJ1-5,TRBV27,NA,TRBD1,CASRGPGTGVDGNQPQHF,TGTGCCAGCAGGGGACCCGGGACAGGGGTTGATGGCAATCAGCCCCAGCATTTT
TRBJ2-2,TRBV29-1,NA,NA,CSVRAVNTGELFF,TGCAGCGTTCGGGCAGTTAACACCGGGGAGCTGTTTTTT
TRBJ1-2,TRBV6-5,few,NA,CASRRDGNYGYTF,TGTGCCAGCAGGCGGGACGGGAACTATGGCTACACCTTC
TRBJ2-1,TRBV7-8,few,TRBD2,CASSSGLAGGVSYNEQFF,TGTGCCAGCAGCTCGGGACTAGCGGGAGGGGTCTCCTACAATGAGCAGTTCTTC
TRBJ2-3,TRBV11-2,few,TRBD2,CASSLAGGGASDTQYF,TGTGCCAGCAGCTTAGCTGGCGGGGGGGCGTCAGATACGCAGTATTTT
TRBJ2-5,TRBV29-1,NA,NA,CSVVQFWEETQYF,TGCAGCGTTGTACAGTTTTGGGAAGAGACCCAGTACTTC
TRBJ2-2,TRBV25-1,NA,NA,CASIGPLSGELFF,TGTGCCAGCATAGGTCCTCTGTCCGGGGAGCTGTTTTTT
TRBJ1-1,TRBV9,few,NA,CASSERVDDTEAFF,TGTGCCAGCAGCGAGAGAGTTGATGACACTGAAGCTTTCTTT
TRBJ2-1,TRBV5-6,few,TRBD1,CASQGDSINNEQFF,TGTGCCAGCCAGGGGGATTCAATAAACAATGAGCAGTTCTTC
TRBJ2-5,TRBV4-1,NA,TRBD2,CASSQDVAGLQETQYF,TGTGCCAGCAGCCAAGATGTAGCGGGCCTCCAAGAGACCCAGTACTTC
TRBJ1-1,TRBV7-9,NA,NA,CASSLPTRAATEAFF,TGTGCCAGCAGCTTACCGACACGTGCTGCCACTGAAGCTTTCTTT
TRBJ1-1,TRBV14,few,TRBD1,CASSQPGTDTEAFF,TGTGCCAGCAGCCAACCTGGGACAGACACTGAAGCTTTCTTT
TRBJ2-1,TRBV21-1,few,NA,CASSKVRFLEQFF,TGTGCCAGCAGCAAAGTGCGGTTTTTGGAGCAGTTCTTC
TRBJ1-2,TRBV6-4,few,NA,CASSDGLYGYTF,TGTGCCAGCAGTGACGGATTATATGGCTACACCTTC
TRBJ1-5,TRBV30,NA,TRBD1,CAWSPTGNQPQHF,TGTGCCTGGAGTCCGACAGGGAATCAGCCCCAGCATTTT
TRBJ1-2,TRBV30,NA,NA,CAWSLGPLYGYTF,TGTGCCTGGAGTTTGGGGCCCCTCTATGGCTACACCTTC
TRBJ1-2,TRBV6-5,NA,NA,CASRLPGEDYGYTF,TGTGCCAGCCGATTGCCAGGGGAAGACTATGGCTACACCTTC
TRBJ1-1,TRBV29-1,NA,NA,CSVGGKMNTEAFF,TGCAGCGTTGGCGGGAAAATGAACACTGAAGCTTTCTTT
TRBJ1-6,TRBV9,few,TRBD1,CASSVVPGQGVGNPPLHF,TGTGCCAGCAGCGTAGTACCGGGACAGGGAGTCGGTAATCCACCCCTCCACTTT
TRBJ1-5,TRBV9,few,NA,CASSVAGATQPQHF,TGTGCCAGCAGCGTAGCAGGGGCCACTCAGCCCCAGCATTTT
TRBJ1-6,TRBV23-1,few,TRBD1,CASSLRDRPFNSPLHF,TGCGCCAGCAGTCTACGGGACAGACCCTTTAATTCACCCCTCCACTTT
TRBJ2-7,TRBV6-5,NA,NA,CASSYSGDYEQYF,TGTGCCAGCAGTTACTCGGGTGACTACGAGCAGTACTTC
TRBJ2-5,TRBV7-9,NA,TRBD1,CASSYMTGAAETQYF,TGTGCCAGCAGCTACATGACAGGGGCAGCGGAGACCCAGTACTTC